The 18 T cell receptor beta chains below all came from one sample that was sequenced in a study of cytomegalovirus exposure and HLA in healthy donors. Vbeta (60) and Jbeta (13) primers were used in the PCR. Profiling relied on immunoSEQ multiplex PCR, and the TCRdb table lists in-frame clones only, not all of them. Of about 110,000 clones listed, 73% are singletons. Sequencing input: PBMCs. The receptors originated from a man aged 25 to 45 in good health and CMV-seronegative.

This clone appeared a single time. This chain links TRBV11-2 with TRBJ2-7; D gene uncertain. The CDR3 runs 15 residues. The V gene's germline CDR1 is SGHAT and CDR2 FQNNGV. Deletions cut 0 bases from V and 1 base from J, with 10 bases between. This chain's CDR3 is CASSLEVDPSYEQYF. The CDR3 DNA follows: TGTGCCAGCAGCTTAGAAGTAGATCCATCCTACGAGCAGTACTTC.

The CDR3 region is CASSSMRGPTEAFF. CDR3 bases: TGTGCCAGCAGCTCCATGAGGGGGCCCACTGAAGCTTTCTTT. The chain joins TRBV7-2 to TRBJ1-1; 7 bases agree with TRBD1. Per germline, CDR1 SGHTA and CDR2 FQGNSA. This CDR3 contains 14 residues. V trimming: 4 bases; J trimming: 4 bases; junction bases outside the gene matches: 6.

The chain uses TRBV4-1 and TRBJ1-2; D is uncertain. The germline V and J ends were trimmed by 0 bases and 5 bases, with 13 bases remaining between them. Per the germline V gene, CDR1 is MGHRA and CDR2 is YSYEKL. The CDR3 spans 15 residues. CDR3: CASSQDLTPQYGYTF. The CDR3 DNA is TGCGCCAGCAGCCAAGATTTGACACCTCAATATGGCTACACCTTC.

The rearrangement links TRBV28 to TRBJ2-3; 9 nucleotides line up with TRBD2. Germline V CDR1 and CDR2: MDHEN, SYDVKM. The ends lost 7 bases at V and 0 bases at J; junction bases unmatched: 14. The CDR3 covers 18 residues. The CDR3 sequence: CASTQAGAGGPSTDTQYF. For the CDR3, the DNA is TGTGCCAGCACACAAGCAGGGGCGGGGGGGCCAAGCACAGATACGCAGTATTTT.

CDR3 nucleotide sequence: TGTGCCAGCAGCTTAGAGAAGGGGACAGCTCAAGGGGATAATTCACCCCTCCACTTT. Protein product: CASSLEKGTAQGDNSPLHF. This chain uses TRBV7-9 with TRBJ1-6, with 7 bases identical to TRBD1. Germline V lookup: CDR1 SEHNR, CDR2 FQNEAQ (reference sequence). J gave up 5 bases and V 1 base, and 14 bases lay outside the gene matches. The CDR3 spans 19 residues.

This chain uses TRBV10-2 with TRBJ2-3; 7 bases match TRBD2. Germline trimming cut 0 bases from V and 4 bases from J; bases unmatched to any gene: 7. Germline V lookup: CDR1 WSHSY, CDR2 SAAADI. CDR3 size: 16 residues. The CDR3 DNA reads TGCGCCAGCAGTGAGTCCGCGGGAGTCGGTGCAGATACGCAGTATTTT. It encodes CASSESAGVGADTQYF.

The rearrangement joins TRBV30 to TRBJ2-1, with D possibly matching TRBD1 (5 bases). Germline values: CDR1 GTSNPN, CDR2 SVGIG (reference sequence). Trimming removed 5 bases at V and 5 bases at J, with 13 bases between. The CDR3 is 13 amino acids. The CDR3 nucleotides are TGTGCCTGGTCTCTTGACAGTCACAATGAGCAGTTCTTC. It yields the protein CAWSLDSHNEQFF.

In its sample, this clone was seen a few times. J is TRBJ1-1 and V is TRBV7-9; TRBD1 aligns across 7 bases. Germline lookup yields CDR1 SEHNR and CDR2 FQNEAQ (reference sequence). The V gene end was trimmed by 5 bases and the J gene end by 1 base; junction bases not matched to a gene: 4. The CDR3 extends over 14 amino acids. Here the CDR3 DNA reads TGTGCCAGCAGCCGGGACAGCGAGAACACTGAAGCTTTCTTT. Translated, it gives CASSRDSENTEAFF. Full variable domain (rest looked up from reference TRBV7-9 and TRBJ1-1): DTGVSQNPRHKITKRGQNVTFRCDPISEHNRLYWYRQTLGQGPEFLTYFQNEAQLEKSRLLSDRFSAERPKGSFSTLEIQRTEQGDSAMYLCASSRDSENTEAFFGQGTRLTVV.

CDR3 DNA: TGTGCCAGTAGTATGTACAGGGGGCGAACCGGGGAGCTGTTTTTT. This encodes CASSMYRGRTGELFF. The chain is built from TRBV19 and TRBJ2-2; 9 positions agree with TRBD1. Trimming at V came to 3 bases and at J to 5 bases, leaving 4 bases not matched to a gene. Germline CDR1 and CDR2: LNHDA and SQIVND (reference sequence). The CDR3 has 15 amino acids.

This clone was observed a single time. The chain links TRBV11-2 to TRBJ1-1; no definite D call. V was shortened by 3 bases and J by 0 bases, with 11 bases between the two germline ends. This CDR3 has 15 residues. CDR1 and CDR2 (germline): SGHAT, FQNNGV. CDR3 bases: TGTGCCAGCAGCTTGCCCCCGGGGATGAACACTGAAGCTTTCTTT. Its translation is CASSLPPGMNTEAFF. The entire variable domain, with the rest obtained from reference TRBV11-2 and TRBJ1-1, is as follows: EAGVAQSPRYKIIEKRQSVAFWCNPISGHATLYWYQQILGQGPKLLIQFQNNGVVDDSQLPKDRFSAERLKGVDSTLKIQPAKLEDSAVYLCASSLPPGMNTEAFFGQGTRLTVV.

The V gene is TRBV28, the J gene TRBJ1-2; 12 bases agree with TRBD1. Trimming cost V 6 bases and J 8 bases; bases outside gene matches: 10. The germline gives CDR1 MDHEN, CDR2 SYDVKM. This CDR3 is 15 amino acids long. The CDR3 bases are TGTGCCAGCAGAAAGCCGGGACAGGGGGCGGGGGGCTACACCTTC. Translating it yields CASRKPGQGAGGYTF.

This rearrangement joins TRBV5-1 to TRBJ1-5; 10 nucleotides line up with TRBD1. V was pared by 4 bases and J by 2 bases, with 3 bases of the junction left unmatched. CDR3 size: 15 residues. Germline CDR1 reads SGHRS; CDR2 reads YFSETQ. CDR3 bases: TGCGCCAGCAGCCTGGGGACAGGGGGCAATCAGCCCCAGCATTTT. It codes for CASSLGTGGNQPQHF.

V gene TRBV9 combines with J gene TRBJ1-1, with D unclear. The CDR3 has 16 residues. CDR1 is SGDLS and CDR2 is YYNGEE in the germline V gene. Deletions cut 0 bases from V and 0 bases from J, with 12 bases between. CDR3 sequence reads: CASSVVADYMNTEAFF. CDR3 nucleotide sequence: TGTGCCAGCAGCGTAGTGGCTGATTACATGAACACTGAAGCTTTCTTT.

The CDR3 reads CASSQVLAGGTTDTQYF. For the CDR3, the DNA is TGTGCCAGCAGCCAAGTTTTAGCGGGGGGCACCACAGATACGCAGTATTTT. The chain joins TRBV14 to TRBJ2-3, with TRBD2 matching 10 bases. Per the germline V gene, CDR1 is SGHDN and CDR2 is FVKESK. Trimming took 1 base from V and 2 from J; bases not matched to a gene: 6. The CDR3 is 17 amino acids.

The gene calls are TRBV6-1 and TRBJ1-1; no clear D gene. The CDR3 runs 18 residues. Trimming shortened V by 2 bases and J by 0 bases, and 19 bases separated the two germline ends. Per germline, CDR1 MNHNS and CDR2 SASEGT. This chain's CDR3 is CASSELAGLIDMNTEAFF. The CDR3, as DNA: TGTGCCAGCAGTGAACTCGCAGGCCTCATTGATATGAACACTGAAGCTTTCTTT.

A few counts support this clone. This chain joins TRBV9 and TRBJ2-1; unclear D gene. The ends were cut back, 0 bases at V and 6 bases at J, with 10 bases in the middle. Germline V gene sequence: CDR1 SGDLS, CDR2 YYNGEE. This CDR3 is built from 14 residues. CDR3 sequence (DNA): TGTGCCAGCAGCGTAGATGTTTCTACCAATGAGCAGTTCTTC. It translates to CASSVDVSTNEQFF. Full variable domain (rest looked up from reference TRBV9 and TRBJ2-1): DSGVTQTPKHLITATGQRVTLRCSPRSGDLSVYWYQQSLDQGLQFLIQYYNGEERAKGNILERFSAQQFPDLHSELNLSSLELGDSALYFCASSVDVSTNEQFFGPGTRLTVL.

Only a few counts were recorded for this clone. The V and J genes are TRBV5-1 and TRBJ2-3; TRBD2 aligns across 10 bases. CDR1 is SGHRS and CDR2 is YFSETQ in the germline V gene. The CDR3 is made up of 15 amino acids. V lost 6 bases to trimming and J lost 3 bases; unmatched junction nucleotides: 7. CDR3 DNA sequence: TGCGCCAGCAACCTAGCGGGAGAAGAAACAGATACGCAGTATTTT. Translating gives CASNLAGEETDTQYF.

This clone was observed at least ten times. This chain joins TRBV30 and TRBJ2-1; 7 bases align to TRBD2. Germline V CDR1 and CDR2: GTSNPN, SVGIG (reference sequence). The J segment lost 4 bases and the V segment lost 6 bases, leaving 6 bases of the junction unmatched. This CDR3 has 13 amino acids. The CDR3 protein is CACLRGTYNEQFF. The CDR3 DNA sequence: TGTGCCTGTCTGCGGGGGACTTACAATGAGCAGTTCTTC.